This entry concerns a single TCR beta chain. The sample belongs to a study of blood T cell repertoires in COVID-19. Overall study context: Samples of COVID-19 (acute and convalescent) were obtained from the United States, Italy and Spain. PBMCs, B-cell-depleted T cells, or T cells provided the cDNA or gDNA that made up the material.

In the source study's methods: The assay estimated nucleated cells by amplifying reference gene primers. Here immunoSEQ multiplex PCR was the method, and the copy in TCRdb shows in-frame clones only, minus some. V and J calls and clone size are given by that table; D and trimming were obtained from the DNA. The sample has 200,000 to 300,000 clones; around 90% are singletons. The ends were cut back, 5 bases at V and 5 bases at J, with 15 bases in the middle. Germline V CDR1 and CDR2: LNHDA, SQIVND (reference sequence). The CDR3 totals 14 residues. The sequenced sample was peripheral blood. The source is a woman aged 40 to 49 with acute or convalescent COVID-19. The chain joins TRBV19 to TRBJ1-1; the D is unclear. The CDR3 DNA reads TGTGCCAGTAGTCCCGACTTGAGGAAAACTGAAGCTTTCTTT. It is translated as CASSPDLRKTEAFF.